This note documents a single T cell receptor beta chain sequence. Authors' data handling: Scientists estimated how many nucleated cells there were by amplifying reference gene primers. Only in-frame clones appear in the TCRdb table, and some are missing; sequencing was by immunoSEQ multiplex PCR. That table furnishes V, J and clone size, whereas the DNA furnished D and trimming. This sample has 150,000 to 200,000 clones, with 70% to 80% found just once. The data belong to a study of blood T cell repertoires in COVID-19. Background on the study: Samples representing acute and convalescent COVID-19 were sourced from the United States, Italy and Spain. Sample material is recorded as cDNA or gDNA derived from T cells, B-cell-depleted T cells, or PBMCs.

The CDR3 loop spans 14 amino acids. V trimming: 3 bases; J trimming: 5 bases; junction bases outside the gene matches: 6. Looked up from germline, CDR1 is SQVTM and CDR2 is ANQGSEA. Seattle patient enrollment occurred during active infection, with longitudinal follow-up thereafter. Sequenced sample: peripheral blood. This receptor was identified in a middle-aged woman with COVID-19, enrolled during active disease. This chain links TRBV29-1 with TRBJ2-2; 7 bases match TRBD2. The CDR3 loop is CSVEERGWTGELFF. The CDR3 nucleotides read TGCAGCGTTGAGGAGCGGGGCTGGACCGGGGAGCTGTTTTTT.